Sequencing of this TCR beta chain was carried out in a study of blood T cell repertoires in COVID-19 (dated by TCRdb to the early 2020s). In the study overall: Samples from collaborators originated in the United States, Italy and Spain and spanned both the acute and convalescent phases of COVID-19. The material from the prospective study consisted of cDNA or gDNA derived from T cells, B-cell-depleted T cells, or PBMCs. Subjects who had been exposed to COVID-19, were actively infected with it, or had recovered from it provided the deeply sampled blood TCRbeta repertoires that made up the dataset. The repertoires were released in a freely available public database meant as a resource for research on the immune response to SARS-CoV-2. Samples were obtained from the ongoing ImmuneRACE study (first 160 participants) and from 1,254 subjects provided by 6 global collaborators. A de-identified subject ID, COVID-19 status, age in years and sex were almost always included in the sample metadata. Where HLA class I and class II types were available, the types were taken from metadata supplied by the sample provider, not from assay-based typing.

TCRbeta CDR3 regions were amplified from genomic DNA using the immunoSEQ Assay, a bias-controlled multiplex PCR. The authors processed their data as follows. The number of nucleated cells in each sample was estimated from the amplification of reference gene primers within the assay. To quantify the absolute abundance of each unique TCRbeta CDR3 rearrangement, sequence reads were collapsed and filtered. Productive Simpson clonality was computed per sample as the square root of Simpson's diversity index over productive rearrangements. TCRdb re-hosts the immuneACCESS table, in-frame sequences only. Its copies lack some clones; in the studies checked, an unresolved V gene accounts for under half of them, and the cause for the rest is not known. That table furnishes V, J and clone size, whereas the DNA furnished D and trimming. Within this sample are 250,000 to 300,000 clones, with roughly 90% of them counted one time only. The top ten constitute around 12% of the sample.

What the work shows at the level of the full study, not this receptor alone: The amount of clinical and demographic metadata varied by source and participant and was provided uncurated.

In Seattle, one collaborating source enrolled patients while the infection was active and tracked those patients longitudinally over the course of disease. The collaborating institutions used their own protocols to collect whole blood in K2EDTA tubes. For TCRbeta analysis, collaborators shipped samples in one of three forms: frozen whole blood, isolated PBMCs, or DNA extracted from either of those sample types. Concerning this clone itself: No cognate antigen has been identified for it. Base qualities are not recorded, but no much larger clone differs from it by a single base.

The germline V gene sets CDR1 to SGHRS and CDR2 to YFSETQ. Including cysteine and phenylalanine, the CDR3 has 15 amino acids. CDR3 DNA only is kept here, 45 bases in frame from base 1. Relative to germline, V is missing 4 bases and J is missing 1 base, with 7 bases of the junction outside any gene match. The specimen sequenced was peripheral blood. The sequence derives from a woman in her 30s with COVID-19, enrolled during active disease. The rearrangement combines TRBV5-1 with TRBJ1-2; TRBD1 aligns with 7 central bases. At the DNA level, the sequence is TGCGCCAGCAGCGGCCAGGGGGGACGTAACTATGGCTACACCTTC. Translated, it gives CASSGQGGRNYGYTF.